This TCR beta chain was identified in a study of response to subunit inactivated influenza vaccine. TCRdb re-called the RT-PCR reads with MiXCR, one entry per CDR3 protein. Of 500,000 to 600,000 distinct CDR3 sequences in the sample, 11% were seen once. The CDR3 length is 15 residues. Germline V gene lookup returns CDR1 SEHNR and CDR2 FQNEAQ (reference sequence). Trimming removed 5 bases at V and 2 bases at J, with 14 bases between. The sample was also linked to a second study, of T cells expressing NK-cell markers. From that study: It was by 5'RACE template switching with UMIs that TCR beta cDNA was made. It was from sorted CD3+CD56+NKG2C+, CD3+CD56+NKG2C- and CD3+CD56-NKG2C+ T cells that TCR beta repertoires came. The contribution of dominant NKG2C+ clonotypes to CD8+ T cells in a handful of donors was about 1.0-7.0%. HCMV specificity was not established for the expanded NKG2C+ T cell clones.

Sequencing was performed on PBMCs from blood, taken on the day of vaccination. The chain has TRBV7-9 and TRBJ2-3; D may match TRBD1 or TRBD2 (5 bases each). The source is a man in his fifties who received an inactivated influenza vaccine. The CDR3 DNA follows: TGTGCCAGCAGCGTCGGGACCCTGGACACAGATACGCAGTATTTT. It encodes CASSVGTLDTDTQYF.